Following are 13 T cell receptor beta chains from one sample sequenced in a study of monozygotic twins with inflammatory bowel disease. TCRdb reworked the 5' RACE reads into one entry per CDR3 protein, no DNA. This table lists more than 120,000 distinct CDR3 sequences. Material: blood. The source of these receptors is a human donor with ulcerative colitis or Crohn's disease, or a healthy co-twin of an affected twin (not recorded which).

The V call is TRBV7-9, the J call TRBJ2-1; without DNA, the TCRdb call of TRBD1 cannot be checked. The CDR3 consists of 14 residues. Germline CDR1 and CDR2: SEHNR and FQNEAQ (reference sequence). This CDR3 reads CASSLGPGFYEQFF.

The chain couples TRBV12-3 or TRBV12-4 to TRBJ2-5. The CDR3 is 15 amino acids. CDR3 region: CASSLFRQVQETQYF.

The chain joins TRBV7-9 to TRBJ2-1; the D call of TRBD2 rests on TCRdb alone, since no DNA is present to check it. This CDR3 has 15 residues. CDR1 and CDR2 from the germline V gene are SEHNR and FQNEAQ (reference sequence). CDR3 region: CASSLASGVYNEQFF.

CDR3 in amino acids: CSASRTTTGELFF. V and J are TRBV20-1 and TRBJ2-2; TCRdb lists TRBD1, though no DNA is available to test this call. The germline CDR1 and CDR2 sequences are DFQATT and SNEGSKA (reference sequence). CDR3 size: 13 residues.

V is TRBV5-5 and J is TRBJ2-7; TCRdb lists TRBD1, though no DNA is available to test this call. In germline, CDR1 is SGHKS, CDR2 YYEKEE (reference sequence). This CDR3 contains 14 residues. This CDR3 is CASSLWGQPYEQYF.

The gene calls are TRBV30 and TRBJ1-1; TCRdb indicates TRBD1, and absent DNA this call remains unverified. The CDR3 is 11 amino acids. Germline loops: CDR1 GTSNPN, CDR2 SVGIG (reference sequence). Here the CDR3 reads CAWSWGGEAFF.

The J gene is TRBJ2-7, the V gene TRBV3-1; TCRdb's D call, TRBD2, is unchecked because there is no DNA. Germline CDR1 reads LGHDT; CDR2 reads YNNKEL (reference sequence). The CDR3 runs 16 residues. CDR3 sequence reads: CASSQESGRLSYEQYF.

The V call is TRBV7-9, the J call TRBJ2-7; TCRdb calls TRBD1, which cannot be checked without DNA. Germline V gene lookup returns CDR1 SEHNR and CDR2 FQNEAQ (reference sequence). CDR3 length: 15 residues. The CDR3 spells CASTTLGGTFDEQYF.

The rearrangement joins TRBV6-1 to TRBJ2-7; checking the TCRdb D call of TRBD1 is not possible without DNA. The CDR3 spans 12 residues. CDR1 is MNHNS, CDR2 SASEGT, per germline. The CDR3 protein is CASSEDKGPQYF.

The J gene is TRBJ2-1, the V gene TRBV24-1; the D call of TRBD2 rests on TCRdb alone, since no DNA is present to check it. This CDR3 has 19 residues. Germline V gene lookup returns CDR1 KGHDR and CDR2 SFDVKD. This chain's CDR3 is CATSDASRTSGETYNEQFF.

The chain links TRBV19 to TRBJ1-5. CDR1 and CDR2 from the germline V gene are LNHDA and SQIVND (reference sequence). The CDR3 has 15 residues. CDR3 amino acids: CASSAEAVSNQPQHF.

The chain carries TRBV29-1 and TRBJ2-1; TCRdb reports TRBD2, a call that lacks DNA to check it against. CDR3 length: 15 amino acids. CDR1 is SQVTM, CDR2 ANQGSEA, per germline. CDR3 protein: CSAGNVERGGLLPFF.

The rearrangement links TRBV28 to TRBJ2-1; with no DNA, the TCRdb D assignment of TRBD1 cannot be verified. The CDR3 length is 14 residues. Per the germline V gene, CDR1 is MDHEN and CDR2 is SYDVKM. CDR3 residues: CASRSGLQGNEQFF.